This entry features one T cell receptor beta chain sequence. The data derive from a study of blood T cell repertoires in COVID-19. The wider study: Samples taken during acute and convalescent COVID-19 were collected in the United States, Italy and Spain.

Trimming removed 2 bases at V and 2 bases at J, with 10 bases between. CDR3 size: 15 residues. Germline values: CDR1 LGHNA, CDR2 YNFKEQ. In the source study's methods: For nucleated cells, counts were estimated from reference gene primer amplification. Libraries were prepared by immunoSEQ multiplex PCR; TCRdb keeps only in-frame clonotypes and omits some of them. V and J calls and clone size follow that table, whereas D and trimming were derived from the DNA. The sample shows 120,000 or so clones, 88% of them seen only once. Input material: peripheral blood. The receptor's source is a woman between 50 and 59 years old with acute or convalescent COVID-19. V is TRBV4-2 and J is TRBJ1-5; D call uncertain. CDR3 DNA: TGTGCCAGCAGCCAAATTTTCAGCGGCAATCAGCCCCAGCATTTT. Translation gives CASSQIFSGNQPQHF.